This paragraph reports one TCR beta chain. Authors' analysis steps: Nucleated cell counts were estimated from reference gene primer amplification. Sequenced by immunoSEQ multiplex PCR; TCRdb stores in-frame clones only, minus some. D and trimming were read from the DNA, whereas the V and J calls and clone size are those reported in that table. This sample has 70,000 to 80,000 clones, with 84% found just once. The data stem from a study of blood T cell repertoires in COVID-19. About the research overall: Acute and convalescent COVID-19 samples came from the United States, Italy and Spain. The cDNA or gDNA used as material had been derived from T cells, B-cell-depleted T cells, or PBMCs.

The CDR3 has 17 amino acids. The V end lost 4 bases, the J end lost 2 bases, and 18 bases lay between the germline ends. Germline CDR1 reads LGHDT; CDR2 reads YNNKEL (reference sequence). The receptor was derived from a human donor in a cohort sampled during active COVID-19. The specimen sequenced was peripheral blood. V is TRBV3-1 (or the pseudogene TRBV3-2) and J is TRBJ2-1; a possible D gene is TRBD2 (7 bases). The CDR3 reads CASSPRGGTWTYNEQFF. CDR3 coding DNA: TGTGCCAGCAGCCCTAGGGGGGGGACTTGGACCTACAATGAGCAGTTCTTC.